The sequence of this TCR beta chain was determined in a study of shared clonotypes between healthy human individuals. Free of recent acute infections or vaccinations, the donors were healthy HIV-negative adults. CD45RA-negative memory and CD45RA+ naive subsets were split from the CD4+ cells. Broader study findings: Represented diversity, genetic and exposure-history alike, was limited by few donors.

V was trimmed by 5 bases and J by 8 bases, leaving 10 bases between them. CDR3 size: 12 residues. The germline V gene has CDR1 SGHNT and CDR2 YENEEA. This clone is a singleton in its sample. Its cognate antigen is unknown. Running of the assay took place at deep level. Assay used: immunoSEQ multiplex PCR; TCRdb lists only in-frame clones, some missing. Among a few million clones listed, just over 90% were seen once. The clonotype was recovered from a young man in good health. Source material: naive CD4+ T cells sorted from blood. Sample subset: CD45RA+ positively selected. The chain combines TRBV11-3 with TRBJ2-1, with D perhaps matching TRBD2 (5 bases). The CDR3 DNA is TGTGCCAGCAGCACCCTTAGCGATGAGCAGTTCTTC. Translating it yields CASSTLSDEQFF.